The rows below give T cell receptor beta chains drawn from one sample of a study of post-analysis software for immune sequencing data. Each CDR3 protein gets one entry after TCRdb re-called the PCR reads with MiXCR. The repertoire holds roughly 800,000 distinct CDR3 sequences, with under 60% as singletons. Specimen: blood. These receptors all stem from a girl between 10 and 17 years old with multiple sclerosis. CDR3s include the opening cysteine and the closing phenylalanine or tryptophan.

TRBV7-3	15	.	CASAWTSGNEETQYF
TRBV27	14	TRBJ2-4	CASSLSGGMDIQYF
TRBV7-9	17	.	CASSLVTGGQSSYEQYF
TRBV20-1	14	TRBJ2-1	CSARRLAGINEQFF
TRBV6-6	14	TRBJ2-3	CASSYGQGTDTQYF
TRBV20-1	13	TRBJ2-3	CSAHRGGTDTQYF
TRBV4-2	15	TRBJ1-5	CASSQDWGSNQPQHF
TRBV7-2	15	TRBJ2-1	CASSFGQGKYNEQFF
TRBV7-2	15	TRBJ2-5	CASSPFGGGQETQYF
TRBV7-8	15	TRBJ2-7	CASSPTRYRSYEQYF
TRBV2	11	TRBJ2-3	CASLGGDTQYF
TRBV10-3	15	TRBJ2-7	CAISVMTPSSYEQYF
TRBV7-9	14	TRBJ2-5	CASVQGDSQETQYF
TRBV7-8	15	TRBJ1-3	CASSPTGYNGNTIYF
TRBV20-1	14	TRBJ2-7	CSAIARSRSYEQYF
TRBV20-1	17	TRBJ2-1	CSARDASGRLRYNEQFF
TRBV6-5	14	TRBJ2-7	CASSAGTAGYEQYF
TRBV29-1	17	TRBJ2-3	CSVEDRSLAGGRDTQYF
TRBV9	14	TRBJ2-1	CASKREGFYNEQFF
TRBV30	15	TRBJ2-1	CAWRDGLAGVGEQFF
TRBV12-3/TRBV12-4	13	.	CASSKQGSETQYF
TRBV20-1	14	TRBJ2-1	CSARLAGGLGEQFF
TRBV12-3/TRBV12-4	18	.	CASSRSGRAPPPYYEQYF
TRBV6-6	15	TRBJ2-5	CASSTGLATPETQYF
TRBV6-1	14	TRBJ2-3	CASASGKSTDTQYF
TRBV20-1	12	TRBJ1-2	CSARRVNDGYTF
TRBV24-1	16	TRBJ2-3	CATSEPSGSGGDTQYF
TRBV5-5	15	TRBJ1-1	CASSLVATSGGEAFF
TRBV20-1	13	.	CSAMGTGRETQYF
TRBV5-1	14	TRBJ2-1	CAPLAGEKGDEQFF
TRBV9	15	TRBJ2-1	CASSPGGTLNNEQFF
TRBV5-1	13	.	CASSSPGSNEQYF
TRBV20-1	19	TRBJ2-3	CSASGLAGGEGTSTDTQYF
TRBV12-3/TRBV12-4	13	TRBJ2-1	CASNPPDYNEQFF
TRBV9	19	TRBJ2-3	CASSVGGTGTSGTTDTQYF
TRBV10-3	13	TRBJ2-5	CAISEAGVETQYF
TRBV5-1	15	TRBJ2-7	CASNQGEDRMYEQYF
TRBV7-8	15	TRBJ2-5	CASSLVRGQQETQYF
TRBV20-1	13	TRBJ1-2	CSASSGQSYGYTF
TRBV9	17	TRBJ2-3	CASSGGSLAGVEDTQYF
TRBV29-1	16	TRBJ1-1	CSANGGTGAVNTEAFF
TRBV10-3	17	TRBJ2-7	CAISTGTSGSSSYEQYF
TRBV6-1	14	TRBJ2-5	CASSVTGLQETQYF
TRBV28	14	.	CASSLGQFRETQYF
TRBV14	14	TRBJ2-3	CASSPLGNTDTQYF
TRBV15	16	TRBJ2-7	CATSREAGGPPYEQYF
TRBV24-1	14	TRBJ2-1	CATSVGLAGNEQFF
TRBV6-2/TRBV6-3	14	TRBJ2-7	CASINNWTINEQYF
TRBV5-1	18	TRBJ2-1	CASSLDLLAGAGYNEQFF
TRBV29-1	13	TRBJ1-1	CSVQTGGNTEAFF
TRBV11-2	15	TRBJ2-1	CASSLDPMGHNEQFF
TRBV4-3	16	TRBJ1-4	CASSQSGVSTNEKLFF
TRBV12-5	16	TRBJ1-2	CASGLVLGQTSYGYTF
TRBV11-3	13	TRBJ2-5	CASSPDGQETQYF
TRBV9	14	TRBJ1-5	CASSQQGTGQPQHF
TRBV7-6	19	TRBJ2-5	CASSLGRPGLAGVRETQYF